The next 25 T cell receptor beta chains were all read from a single sample in a study of graft-versus-host responses after intestinal transplantation. Here immunoSEQ multiplex PCR was the method, and the copy in TCRdb shows in-frame clones only, minus some. Of over 100,000 clones detected, 90% to 95% appear once; the ten largest clones hold approximately 1%. Their recognized antigens are unknown. The sequenced sample was unstimulated CD8+ T cells sorted from spleen or lymph node cells, obtained before transplant. These receptors all come from a human donor who was the organ donor for an intestinal transplant.

The V gene is TRBV28, the J gene TRBJ2-5; maybe TRBD2 (6 bases). Germline V lookup: CDR1 MDHEN, CDR2 SYDVKM. This CDR3 region has 15 residues. The V gene lost 2 bases and the J gene lost 1 base, with 11 bases spanning the gap. CDR3 protein: CASSLAAGIQETQYF. Written as DNA, the CDR3 is TGTGCCAGCAGTTTAGCGGCGGGGATCCAAGAGACCCAGTACTTC.

This chain joins TRBV9 and TRBJ2-5; 7 bases match TRBD2. CDR3 size: 15 residues. The junction had 12 bases not matched to a gene; V was cut back by 6 bases and J by 4 bases. Germline values: CDR1 SGDLS, CDR2 YYNGEE. CDR3 DNA: TGTGCCAGCAACCAGGGAGGTGGGGAGGGAGAGACCCAGTACTTC. Translated, it gives CASNQGGGEGETQYF.

The rearrangement joins TRBV6-6 to TRBJ1-5; D uncertain. V gave up 3 bases and J gave up 0 bases, with 12 bases separating them. Germline V lookup: CDR1 MNHNY, CDR2 SVGAGI (reference sequence). The CDR3 covers 16 residues. CDR3 sequence reads: CASSYGRRYSNQPQHF. DNA for the CDR3: TGTGCCAGCAGTTATGGGAGACGGTATAGCAATCAGCCCCAGCATTTT.

This clone has only one observation. For the CDR3, the DNA is TGTGCCAGCAGCCTGGGCCGAGCCCACACCGGGGAGCTGTTTTTT. It encodes CASSLGRAHTGELFF. This chain connects TRBV5-4 to TRBJ2-2; D gene uncertain. Between the trimmed V and J ends, which lost 4 bases and 3 bases, there was a span of 13 bases. The CDR3 consists of 15 residues. In germline, CDR1 is SGHNT, CDR2 YYREEE (reference sequence).

This sequence joins TRBV4-2 and TRBJ2-1; possibly TRBD1 for D (5 bases). Looked up from germline, CDR1 is LGHNA and CDR2 is YNFKEQ. Trimming cost V 0 bases and J 0 bases, with 12 bases left between them. The CDR3 is made up of 17 amino acids. In DNA form, the CDR3 reads TGTGCCAGCAGCCAAGAGTGGGGCGACAGCTCCTACAATGAGCAGTTCTTC. Its translation: CASSQEWGDSSYNEQFF.

V gene TRBV2 combines with J gene TRBJ2-1; D unclear. V shed 8 bases and J shed 8 bases, with 16 bases lying between them. CDR3 length: 13 amino acids. Germline values: CDR1 SNHLY, CDR2 FYNNEI. The CDR3: CASVGLVGYEQFF. As DNA, the CDR3 is TGTGCCAGCGTTGGCCTAGTGGGGTATGAGCAGTTCTTC.

Details on this clone: The same CDR3 arises from other DNA sequences in this sample as well. The genes are TRBV5-6 and TRBJ2-3; unclear D gene. V was pared by 0 bases and J by 2 bases, with 4 bases between. There are 13 residues in the CDR3. Germline V gene sequence: CDR1 SGHDT, CDR2 YYEEEE. The CDR3 coding sequence is TGTGCCAGCAGCTTGGGCTCCACAGATACGCAGTATTTT. Its translation: CASSLGSTDTQYF.

The CDR3 DNA follows: TGTGCCAGCAGCTTAGTCGGGAGCACGACAGATACGCAGTATTTT. It codes for CASSLVGSTTDTQYF. The chain combines TRBV11-2 with TRBJ2-3, with TRBD2 as a possible D gene (6 bases). This CDR3 region has 15 residues. Per the germline V gene, CDR1 is SGHAT and CDR2 is FQNNGV. The V and J ends lost 1 base and 3 bases respectively, with 11 bases between them.

This clone came up once. The chain links TRBV1 to TRBJ2-1; whether TRBD2, the table's D call, matches the DNA was not checked. TRBV1 represents a pseudogene. The CDR3 has 16 residues. The CDR3 DNA follows: TGCACCAGCAGCCAAGTAGATCCTAGCCCCTACAATGAGCAGTTCTTC. Translation: CTSSQVDPSPYNEQFF.

This clone was seen once. The chain couples TRBV7-4 to TRBJ2-1, with D possibly called TRBD1 or TRBD2 (5 bases each). Trimming pared 6 bases from V and 8 bases from J, leaving 14 bases between. CDR3 length: 13 amino acids. CDR1 is SGHVT, CDR2 SQSDAQ, per germline. The CDR3 sequence: CASRPGASDEQFF. The DNA for the CDR3 is TGTGCCAGCAGACCCGGGGCCTCGGATGAGCAGTTCTTC.

V usage is TRBV7-9 and J usage is TRBJ2-1; 7 nucleotides agree with TRBD2. CDR1 SEHNR and CDR2 FQNEAQ come from the germline V gene (reference sequence). The ends lost 2 bases at V and 4 bases at J; junction bases unmatched: 5. The CDR3 runs to 15 residues. CDR3 nucleotide sequence: TGTGCCAGCAGCTTAAGGCAGGGAGGGTACAATGAGCAGTTCTTC. This encodes CASSLRQGGYNEQFF.

The chain links TRBV5-4 to TRBJ2-1, with D possibly being TRBD2 (7 bases). Trimming removed 4 bases at V and 0 bases at J, with 23 bases between. There are 19 residues in the CDR3. Per germline, CDR1 SGHNT and CDR2 YYREEE (reference sequence). In DNA form, the CDR3 reads TGTGCCAGCAGCGGGTTAGGGGGTAGCGGGCCCAGCTCCTACAATGAGCAGTTCTTC. Amino acid sequence: CASSGLGGSGPSSYNEQFF.

The chain combines TRBV4-1 with TRBJ1-1; D ambiguous. CDR1 and CDR2 from the germline V gene are MGHRA and YSYEKL. CDR3 length equals 13 residues. Trimming cost V 6 bases and J 4 bases, with 12 bases left between them. CDR3 sequence reads: CASRHEVTTEAFF. DNA of the CDR3: TGCGCCAGCAGGCACGAGGTGACCACTGAAGCTTTCTTT.

The V and J genes are TRBV27 and TRBJ2-5; no reliable D call. The CDR3 runs to 15 residues. Germline lookup yields CDR1 MNHEY and CDR2 SMNVEV (reference sequence). V was pared by 4 bases and J by 2 bases, with 14 bases between. The CDR3 DNA is TGTGCCAGCAGTTCCCCCGGTGCGGTTCAAGAGACCCAGTACTTC. This sequence encodes CASSSPGAVQETQYF.

This rearrangement joins TRBV23-1 to TRBJ2-5; TRBD1 matches 10 bases. Judging by the DNA end, TRBJ2-7 fits better; the J call may be wrong. TRBV23-1 is designated an ORF whose function remains uncertain. The CDR3 is made up of 15 amino acids. The CDR3 bases are TGCGCCAGCAGTCAATCGGGGACAGGGGTTGGCGAGCAGTACTTC. Its translation is CASSQSGTGVGEQYF.

A note on this clone: The identical CDR3 is also encoded by other nucleotide sequences in the sample. V and J are TRBV19 and TRBJ1-1; 7 bases are shared with TRBD1. The germline gives CDR1 LNHDA, CDR2 SQIVND (reference sequence). J lost 4 bases, V lost 6 bases, and 2 bases had no gene match. The CDR3 is made up of 12 amino acids. CDR3 in amino acids: CASRTGSTEAFF. The CDR3 region has the DNA TGTGCCAGTAGGACAGGGTCCACTGAAGCTTTCTTT.

Only one count was recorded for this clone. The V and J genes are TRBV27 and TRBJ2-7; D remains unclear. Germline V gene sequence: CDR1 MNHEY, CDR2 SMNVEV (reference sequence). Trimming cost V 3 bases and J 3 bases, with 9 bases left between them. CDR3 size: 13 residues. The CDR3 nucleotides are TGTGCCAGCAGTTTCGGCGTCCTCTACGAGCAGTACTTC. Translating it yields CASSFGVLYEQYF.

The CDR3 protein is CSVEVGMNTEAFF. The CDR3 bases are TGCAGCGTTGAAGTAGGGATGAACACTGAAGCTTTCTTT. This chain joins TRBV29-1 and TRBJ1-1; D is ambiguous. CDR1 is SQVTM, CDR2 ANQGSEA, per germline. This CDR3 is 13 amino acids long. With 1 base removed from V and 0 bases from J, the gap between germline ends came to 6 bases.

The rearrangement joins TRBV29-1 to TRBJ2-5, with D possibly TRBD1 on 6 matching bases. CDR1 and CDR2 from the germline V gene are SQVTM and ANQGSEA. The germline V and J ends were trimmed by 3 bases and 1 base, with 12 bases remaining between them. This CDR3 is built from 14 residues. CDR3 sequence reads: CSVDPRGSQETQYF. The CDR3 DNA reads as TGCAGCGTTGATCCCAGGGGCTCCCAAGAGACCCAGTACTTC.

The chain couples TRBV7-9 to TRBJ2-2; 11 positions agree with TRBD2. Germline V gives CDR1 SEHNR, CDR2 FQNEAQ (reference sequence). The CDR3 has 16 amino acids. The ends lost 5 bases at V and 4 bases at J; junction bases unmatched: 6. The CDR3 loop reads CASSHLAGGGTGELFF. The CDR3 DNA sequence: TGTGCCAGCAGCCACCTAGCGGGGGGCGGCACCGGGGAGCTGTTTTTT.

This chain connects TRBV29-1 to TRBJ2-2; TRBD2 matches at 10 bases. V was pared by 7 bases and J by 6 bases, with 8 bases of the junction left unmatched. This CDR3 comprises 14 residues. Germline V gene data show CDR1 as SQVTM and CDR2 as ANQGSEA. CDR3 DNA: TGCAGCGCCCCAGGGACTAGCGAGGCCGGGGAGCTGTTTTTT. This codes for CSAPGTSEAGELFF.

The genes are TRBV7-6 and TRBJ2-1; D is unclear. Trimming pared 2 bases from V and 6 bases from J, leaving 8 bases between. In germline, CDR1 is SGHVS, CDR2 FNYEAQ. CDR3 length equals 13 residues. This chain's CDR3 is CASSLSYLNEQFF. The CDR3 bases are TGTGCCAGCAGCTTATCCTACCTCAATGAGCAGTTCTTC. Drawing the rest from reference TRBV7-6 and TRBJ2-1, the complete variable domain is GAGVSQSPRYKVTKRGQDVALRCDPISGHVSLYWYRQALGQGPEFLTYFNYEAQQDKSGLPNDRFSAERPEGSISTLTIQRTEQRDSAMYRCASSLSYLNEQFFGPGTRLTVL.

This clone was picked up one time. The chain joins TRBV18 to TRBJ2-7; 7 bases map to TRBD2. Germline V lookup: CDR1 KGHSH, CDR2 LQKENI. With V trimmed by 3 bases and J by 5 bases, 10 bases remained unmatched. The CDR3 has 15 amino acids. CDR3 DNA sequence: TGTGCCAGCTCACCCGGGACTACTCAATCTCACGAGCAGTACTTC. Translated, it gives CASSPGTTQSHEQYF. Using reference TRBV18 and TRBJ2-7 for the parts outside the CDR3, the full variable domain is NAGVMQNPRHLVRRRGQEARLRCSPMKGHSHVYWYRQLPEEGLKFMVYLQKENIIDESGMPKERFSAEFPKEGPSILRIQQVVRGDSAAYFCASSPGTTQSHEQYFGPGTRLTVT.

The V call is TRBV2, the J call TRBJ2-5; 8 bases line up with TRBD2. Germline V lookup: CDR1 SNHLY, CDR2 FYNNEI. The CDR3 extends over 15 amino acids. Unmatched junction bases numbered 3, after V lost 0 bases and J lost 3 bases. In DNA, the CDR3 is TGTGCCAGCAGTGAAGCGCTTAGCGGGGAAGAGACCCAGTACTTC. It specifies CASSEALSGEETQYF. Drawing the rest from reference TRBV2 and TRBJ2-5, the complete variable domain is EPEVTQTPSHQVTQMGQEVILRCVPISNHLYFYWYRQILGQKVEFLVSFYNNEISEKSEIFDDQFSVERPDGSNFTLKIRSTKLEDSAMYFCASSEALSGEETQYFGPGTRLLVL.

CDR3 loop: CASSYSTSALYNEQFF. The DNA of the CDR3 is TGTGCCAGCAGTTACTCTACTAGCGCTCTTTACAATGAGCAGTTCTTC. V is TRBV6-5 and J is TRBJ2-1, with 7 bases aligning to TRBD2. In germline, CDR1 is MNHEY, CDR2 SVGAGI. The CDR3 has 16 residues. The trim removed 0 bases at V and 4 bases at J, leaving 6 bases unmatched.